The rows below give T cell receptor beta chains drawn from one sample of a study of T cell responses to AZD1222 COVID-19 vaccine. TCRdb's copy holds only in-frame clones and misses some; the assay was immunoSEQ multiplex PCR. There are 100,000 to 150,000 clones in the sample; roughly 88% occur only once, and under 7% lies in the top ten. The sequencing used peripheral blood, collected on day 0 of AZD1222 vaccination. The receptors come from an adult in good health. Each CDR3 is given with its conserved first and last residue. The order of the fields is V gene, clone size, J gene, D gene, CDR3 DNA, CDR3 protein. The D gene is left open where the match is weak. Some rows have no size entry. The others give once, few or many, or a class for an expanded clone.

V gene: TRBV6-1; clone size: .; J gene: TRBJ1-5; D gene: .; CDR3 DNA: TGTGCCAGCAGTGAAGCGCAATTCAATCAGCCCCAGCATTTT; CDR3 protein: CASSEAQFNQPQHF
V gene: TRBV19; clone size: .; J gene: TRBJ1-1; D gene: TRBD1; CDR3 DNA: TGTGCCAGTAGTGACAGGGGGCGGACTGAAGCTTTCTTT; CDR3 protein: CASSDRGRTEAFF
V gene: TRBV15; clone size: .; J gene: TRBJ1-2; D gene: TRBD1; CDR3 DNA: TGTGCCACCAGCAGAGACAGGACAGGGGGCGCCGGATATTATGGCTACACCTTC; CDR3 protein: CATSRDRTGGAGYYGYTF
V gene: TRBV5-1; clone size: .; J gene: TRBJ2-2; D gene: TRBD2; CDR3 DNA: TGCGCCAGCAGCCCCCGGGCTAGCGGGAGTTCCACCGGGGAGCTGTTTTTT; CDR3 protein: CASSPRASGSSTGELFF
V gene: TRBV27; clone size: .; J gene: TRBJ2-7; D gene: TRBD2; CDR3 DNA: TGTGCCAGCAGACCGGGACTAGGTTTAGCGGAGCAGTACTTC; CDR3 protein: CASRPGLGLAEQYF
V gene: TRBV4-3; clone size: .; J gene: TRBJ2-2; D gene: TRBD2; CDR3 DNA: TGCGCCAGCAGCCAAGAGTTTACCTCTAGCGGGGGGTTCACCGGGGAGCTGTTTTTT; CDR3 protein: CASSQEFTSSGGFTGELFF
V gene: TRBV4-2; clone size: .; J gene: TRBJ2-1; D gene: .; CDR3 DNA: TGTGCCAGCAGCCAAGATCCCCAGTACAATGAGCAGTTCTTC; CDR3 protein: CASSQDPQYNEQFF
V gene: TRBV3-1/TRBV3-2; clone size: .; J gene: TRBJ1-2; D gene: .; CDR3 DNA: TGTGCCAGCAGCCAAGGAGGGCACATTCAGGGTGGCTACACCTTC; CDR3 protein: CASSQGGHIQGGYTF
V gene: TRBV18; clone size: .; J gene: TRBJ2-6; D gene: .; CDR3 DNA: TGTGCCAGCTCACCGACTGGTAACTCTGGGGCCAACGTCCTGACTTTC; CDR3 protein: CASSPTGNSGANVLTF
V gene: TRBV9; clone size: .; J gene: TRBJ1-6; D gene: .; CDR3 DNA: TGTGCCAGCAGCGATGGGGTAGCGGGGGCGGGTAATTCACCCCTCCACTTT; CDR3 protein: CASSDGVAGAGNSPLHF
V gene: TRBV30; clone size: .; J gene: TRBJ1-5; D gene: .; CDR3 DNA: TGTGCCTGGAGTAGTGAGGGTAATCAGCCCCAGCATTTT; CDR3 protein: CAWSSEGNQPQHF
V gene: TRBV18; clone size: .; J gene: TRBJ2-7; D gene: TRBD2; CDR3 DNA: TGTGCCAGCTCACCTACTAGCGGGAACGAGCAGTACTTC; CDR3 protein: CASSPTSGNEQYF
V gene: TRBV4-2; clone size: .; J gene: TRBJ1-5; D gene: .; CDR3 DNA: TGTGCCAGCAGCCCGGACATCGGAGTTAGCAATCAGCCCCAGCATTTT; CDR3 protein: CASSPDIGVSNQPQHF
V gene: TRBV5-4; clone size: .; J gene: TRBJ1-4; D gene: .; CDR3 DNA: TGTGCCAGCAGCTTCCGGAACAATGAAAAACTGTTTTTT; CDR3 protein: CASSFRNNEKLFF
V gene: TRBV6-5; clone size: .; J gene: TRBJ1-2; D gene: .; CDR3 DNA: TGTGCCAGCTATCGTCCCCGAGTTTCAGGTGGCTACACCTTC; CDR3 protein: CASYRPRVSGGYTF
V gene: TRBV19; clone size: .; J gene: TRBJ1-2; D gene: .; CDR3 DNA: TGTGCCAGTAGTAGCCCCACGACAGACCTGGGGTCCCGATATGGCTACACCTTC; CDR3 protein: CASSSPTTDLGSRYGYTF
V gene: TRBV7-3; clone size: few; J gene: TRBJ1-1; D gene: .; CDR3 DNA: TGTGCCAGCAGCTTAAGACGGGAAACTGAAGCTTTCTTT; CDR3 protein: CASSLRRETEAFF
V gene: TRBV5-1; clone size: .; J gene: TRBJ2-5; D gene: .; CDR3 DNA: TGCGCCAGCAGCTTGGAGGGGCCCCCAGAGACCCAGTACTTC; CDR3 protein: CASSLEGPPETQYF
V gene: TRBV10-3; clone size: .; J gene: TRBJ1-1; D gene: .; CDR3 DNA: TGTGCCATCAGTGACAGATTACTCATGAACACTGAAGCTTTCTTT; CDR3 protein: CAISDRLLMNTEAFF
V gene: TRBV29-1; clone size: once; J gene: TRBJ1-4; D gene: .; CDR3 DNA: TGCAGCGGGGAGACTAATGAAAAACTGTTTTTT; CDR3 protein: CSGETNEKLFF
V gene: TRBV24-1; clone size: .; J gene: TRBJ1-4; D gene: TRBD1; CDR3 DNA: TGTGCCACCAGTGATGGACAGGGTGGAAAACTGTTTTTT; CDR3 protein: CATSDGQGGKLFF
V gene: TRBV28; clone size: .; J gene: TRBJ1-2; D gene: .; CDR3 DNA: TGTGCCAGCAGTTTAGAGCCTAGGGGCTATGGCTACACCTTC; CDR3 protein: CASSLEPRGYGYTF
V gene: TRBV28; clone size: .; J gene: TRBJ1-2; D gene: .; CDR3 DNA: TGTGCCAGCAGTGCATACAACTATGGCTACACCTTC; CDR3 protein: CASSAYNYGYTF
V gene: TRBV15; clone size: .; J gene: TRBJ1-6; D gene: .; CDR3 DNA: TGTGCCGTAACCGCCTTACAGTCTAATTCACCCCTCCACTTT; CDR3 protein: CAVTALQSNSPLHF
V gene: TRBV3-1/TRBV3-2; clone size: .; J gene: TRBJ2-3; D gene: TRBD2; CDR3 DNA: TGTGCCAGCAGCCACAGTCTAGCGGGGGCCCGTATTCAGTATTTT; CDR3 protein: CASSHSLAGARIQYF
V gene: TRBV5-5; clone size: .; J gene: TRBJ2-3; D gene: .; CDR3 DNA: TGTGCCAGCAGCTTGCCCGTCACAAGCACAGATACGCAGTATTTT; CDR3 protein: CASSLPVTSTDTQYF
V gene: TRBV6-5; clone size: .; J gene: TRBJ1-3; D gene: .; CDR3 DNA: TGTGCCAGCACCCTCTCGATGGGGGCCGACTACACCATATATTTT; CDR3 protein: CASTLSMGADYTIYF
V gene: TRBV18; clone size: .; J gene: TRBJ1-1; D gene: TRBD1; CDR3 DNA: TGTGCCAGCTCACAACAGGCCAGGGGGGGGCCCACTGAAGCTTTCTTT; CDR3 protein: CASSQQARGGPTEAFF
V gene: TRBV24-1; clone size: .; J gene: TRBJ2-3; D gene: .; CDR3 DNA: TGTGCCACCAGCGCTGGATTTTACGCGGCAGGGGATAGCACAGATACGCAGTATTTT; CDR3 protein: CATSAGFYAAGDSTDTQYF
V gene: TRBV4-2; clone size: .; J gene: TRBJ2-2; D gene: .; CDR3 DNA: TGTGCCAGCAGCTCCGGGGGGAACACCGGGGAGCTGTTTTTT; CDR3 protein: CASSSGGNTGELFF
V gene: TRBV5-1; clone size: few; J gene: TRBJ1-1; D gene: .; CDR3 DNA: TGCGCCAGCAGCTTGGAAGGCTGGGACACTGAAGCTTTCTTT; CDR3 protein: CASSLEGWDTEAFF
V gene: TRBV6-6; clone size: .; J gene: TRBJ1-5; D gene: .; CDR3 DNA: TGTGCCAGCAGTTACTCAGAGGGGGACACTAGTTTGCTCCAGCATTTT; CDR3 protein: CASSYSEGDTSLLQHF
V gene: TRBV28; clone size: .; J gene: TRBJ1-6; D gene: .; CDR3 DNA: TGTGCCAGCAATCCCCTGACAGAGGGGAATTCACCCCTCCACTTT; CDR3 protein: CASNPLTEGNSPLHF
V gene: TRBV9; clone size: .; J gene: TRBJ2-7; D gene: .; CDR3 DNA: TGTGCCAGCAGCGTAGGGTCCTGGCGGGGTTTCTCCTACGAGCAGTACTTC; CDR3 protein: CASSVGSWRGFSYEQYF
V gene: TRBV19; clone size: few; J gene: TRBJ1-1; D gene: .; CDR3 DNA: TGTGCCAGTAGTATAAGTTGGGTCCGGCGGACTAACACTGAAGCTTTCTTT; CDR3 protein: CASSISWVRRTNTEAFF
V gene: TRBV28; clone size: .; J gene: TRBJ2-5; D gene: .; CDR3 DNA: TGTGCCAGCAGATGGACCCGGGCCCCGGGGGAGACCCAGTACTTC; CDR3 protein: CASRWTRAPGETQYF
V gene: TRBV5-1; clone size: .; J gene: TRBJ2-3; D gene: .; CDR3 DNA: TGCGCCAGCAGACAGGGTGGGGAAGCAGATACGCAGTATTTT; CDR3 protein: CASRQGGEADTQYF
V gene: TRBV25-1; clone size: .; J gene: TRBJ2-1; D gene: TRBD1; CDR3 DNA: TGTGCCAGCAGTCCCAGGACAGGGACCTACAATGAGCAGTTCTTC; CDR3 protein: CASSPRTGTYNEQFF
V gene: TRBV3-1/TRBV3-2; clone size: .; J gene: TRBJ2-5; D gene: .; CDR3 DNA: TGTGCCAGCAGCCAAGAGGTGGGCGCGGGGGAGACCCAGTACTTC; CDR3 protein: CASSQEVGAGETQYF
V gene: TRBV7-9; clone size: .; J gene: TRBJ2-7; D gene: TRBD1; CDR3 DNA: TGTGCCAGCAGCTTAGCTGGGACAGGGGAGCAGTACTTC; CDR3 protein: CASSLAGTGEQYF
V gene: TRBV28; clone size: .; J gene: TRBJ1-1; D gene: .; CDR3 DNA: TGTGCCAGCAGTCAACAAACGACAGGGAACACTGAAGCTTTCTTT; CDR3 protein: CASSQQTTGNTEAFF
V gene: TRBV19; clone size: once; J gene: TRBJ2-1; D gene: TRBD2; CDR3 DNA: TGTGCCAGTAGTATGACTAGCGGGGGGCTATATGAGCAGTTCTTC; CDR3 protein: CASSMTSGGLYEQFF
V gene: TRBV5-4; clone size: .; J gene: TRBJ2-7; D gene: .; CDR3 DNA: TGTGCCAGCAGCCCCCGGCAGGGGCGCGACGAGCAGTACTTC; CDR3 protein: CASSPRQGRDEQYF
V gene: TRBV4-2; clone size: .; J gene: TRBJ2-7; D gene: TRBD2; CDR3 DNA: TGTGCCAGCGAGGGGCTAGCGGGAGAAGGAAACGCCTACGAGCAGTACTTC; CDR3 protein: CASEGLAGEGNAYEQYF
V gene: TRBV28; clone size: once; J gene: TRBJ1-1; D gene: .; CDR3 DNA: TGTGCCAGCAGTTTAGGGGTTACTGAAGCTTTCTTT; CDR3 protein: CASSLGVTEAFF
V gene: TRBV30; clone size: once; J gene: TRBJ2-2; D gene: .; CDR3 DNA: TGTGCCTGGGCTAGAGACCTAACCGGGGAGCTGTTTTTT; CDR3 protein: CAWARDLTGELFF
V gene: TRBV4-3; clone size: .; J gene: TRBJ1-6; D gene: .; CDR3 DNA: TGCGCCAGCAGCCAAGGGAAGGGAGACGATTCACCCCTCCACTTT; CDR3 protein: CASSQGKGDDSPLHF
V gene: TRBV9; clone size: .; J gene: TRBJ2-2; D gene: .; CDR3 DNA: TGTGCCAGCAGCTTTCCCTCCGGGACTGGTACCGGGGAGCTGTTTTTT; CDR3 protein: CASSFPSGTGTGELFF
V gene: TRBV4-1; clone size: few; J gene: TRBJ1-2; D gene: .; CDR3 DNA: TGCGCCAGCAGCCACGAGGGACGGAACTATGGCTACACCTTC; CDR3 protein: CASSHEGRNYGYTF
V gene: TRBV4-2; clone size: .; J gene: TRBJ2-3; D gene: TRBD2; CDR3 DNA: TGTGCCAGCAGCCAGGGACTAGCGGGGGGCCCTAGCACAGATACGCAGTATTTT; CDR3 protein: CASSQGLAGGPSTDTQYF
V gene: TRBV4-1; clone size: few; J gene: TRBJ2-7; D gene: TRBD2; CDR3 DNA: TGCGCCAGCAGCCAAGATCGGTACCTAGCGGGAGGTACCCCCTACGAGCAGTACTTC; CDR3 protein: CASSQDRYLAGGTPYEQYF